Sequencing of this TCR beta chain was carried out in a study of blood T cell repertoires in COVID-19. Study-wide background: Sites in the United States, Italy and Spain provided acute and convalescent COVID-19 samples.

Two consecutive negative NP/OP PCR tests, clearance, or resolved symptoms defined Cohort 3 recovery. J was trimmed by 6 bases and V by 3 bases; bases with no gene match: 11. CDR1 is MNHEY, CDR2 SMNVEV, per germline (reference sequence). The CDR3 length is 16 residues. Clones were read by immunoSEQ multiplex PCR, and TCRdb kept only the in-frame ones, dropping some. The sample includes about 160,000 clones, around 84% seen only once; the top ten take approximately 5.4%. This clone was found a few times. The chain couples TRBV27 to TRBJ2-7, with TRBD2 matching over 10 bases. The sample taken for sequencing was PBMCs or T cells enriched from blood (not recorded which). The receptor was isolated from a man aged 40-55 years who had recovered from COVID-19. Here the CDR3 DNA reads TGTGCCAGCAGTTTCTCCTCTAGCGGGGGTGCCTCCGAGCAGTACTTC. Protein: CASSFSSSGGASEQYF.